This T cell receptor beta chain was documented in a study of blood T cell repertoires in COVID-19. Looking at the study overall: The United States, Italy and Spain supplied acute and convalescent COVID-19 samples. From T cells, B-cell-depleted T cells, or PBMCs came the material, which was cDNA or gDNA.

The authors' processing: Reference gene primer amplification yielded estimated nucleated cell counts. Assay used: immunoSEQ multiplex PCR; TCRdb lists only in-frame clones, some missing. The DNA was the basis for D and trimming; V, J and clone size are from that table. Of about 130,000 clones detected, 80% to 90% appear once; the ten largest clones hold 2% to 2.5%. V was shortened by 8 bases and J by 10 bases, with 11 bases between the two germline ends. The CDR3 runs 9 residues. CDR1 is GTSNPN, CDR2 SVGIG, per germline (reference sequence). The clonotype originates from a man aged 40-55 years with acute COVID-19. This chain connects TRBV30 to TRBJ1-1; D unclear. Sequenced sample: PBMCs or T cells enriched from blood (not recorded which). For the CDR3, the DNA is TGTGCCCCCCACGGAGGAGCTTTCTTT. Its protein is CAPHGGAFF.